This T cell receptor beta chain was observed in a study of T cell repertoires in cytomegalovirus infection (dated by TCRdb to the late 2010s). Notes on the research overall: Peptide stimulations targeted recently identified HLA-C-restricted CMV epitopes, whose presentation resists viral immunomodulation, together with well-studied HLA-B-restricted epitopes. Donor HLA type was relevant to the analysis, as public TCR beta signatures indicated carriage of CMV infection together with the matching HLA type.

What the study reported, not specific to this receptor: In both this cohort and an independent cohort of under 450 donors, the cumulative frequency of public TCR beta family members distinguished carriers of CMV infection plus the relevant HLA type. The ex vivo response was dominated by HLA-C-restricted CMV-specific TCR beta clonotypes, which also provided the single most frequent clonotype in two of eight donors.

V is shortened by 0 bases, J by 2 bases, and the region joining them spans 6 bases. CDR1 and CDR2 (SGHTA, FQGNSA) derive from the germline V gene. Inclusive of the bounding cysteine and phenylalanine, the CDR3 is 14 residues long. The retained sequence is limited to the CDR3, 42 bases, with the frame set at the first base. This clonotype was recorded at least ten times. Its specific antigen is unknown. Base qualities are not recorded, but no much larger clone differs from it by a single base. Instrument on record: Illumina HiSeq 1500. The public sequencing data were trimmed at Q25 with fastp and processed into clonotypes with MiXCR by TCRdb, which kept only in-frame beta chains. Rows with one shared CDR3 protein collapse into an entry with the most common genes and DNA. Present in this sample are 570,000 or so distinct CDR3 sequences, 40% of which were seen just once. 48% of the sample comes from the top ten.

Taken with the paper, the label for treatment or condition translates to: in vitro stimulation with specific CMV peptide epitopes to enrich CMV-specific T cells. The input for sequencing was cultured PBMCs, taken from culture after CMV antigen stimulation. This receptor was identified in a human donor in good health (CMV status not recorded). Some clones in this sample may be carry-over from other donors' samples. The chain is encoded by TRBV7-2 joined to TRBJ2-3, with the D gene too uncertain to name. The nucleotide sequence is TGTGCCAGCAGCTTAGCGCGAGCCACAGATACGCAGTATTTT. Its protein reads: CASSLARATDTQYF.